The 4 T cell receptor beta chains below come from one sample, sequenced in a study of T-cell reconstitution after alpha-beta-depleted transplantation in children. Unique molecular identifiers featured in how the TCRbeta library was prepared. TCRdb re-called the PCR reads with MiXCR, one entry per CDR3 protein. This sample has 65,000 to 75,000 distinct CDR3 sequences, with approximately 4.4% found just once. Sequenced material: PBMCs, mostly from graft donor cells, taken 180 days after TCRalphabeta/CD19-depleted stem cell transplant. These receptors originate from a boy under two years old who had a stem cell transplant for acute myeloid leukemia, so the T cells may come from the graft donor.

This clonotype was found many times. This chain uses TRBV20-1 with TRBJ1-6, with 7 bases aligning to TRBD1. The CDR3 loop spans 17 amino acids. Losses at the gene ends were 5 bases for V and 0 bases for J; bases not matched to a gene: 10. In germline, CDR1 is DFQATT, CDR2 SNEGSKA (reference sequence). In DNA, the CDR3 is TGCAGTGCTGGGCCGGGACAGAGGAGCTCCTATAATTCACCCCTCCACTTT. Translated: CSAGPGQRSSYNSPLHF.

The table lists this clonotype with many counts. V and J are TRBV7-2 and TRBJ2-5; D might be TRBD1 (6 bases). Germline lookup yields CDR1 SGHTA and CDR2 FQGNSA. Trimming shortened V by 5 bases and J by 1 base, and 14 bases separated the two germline ends. CDR3 length: 15 residues. The CDR3 here is CASSPFGQSQETQYF. The CDR3 nucleotides are TGTGCCAGCAGCCCATTTGGACAGTCCCAAGAGACCCAGTACTTC.

This clonotype has ten or more counts. The chain carries TRBV6-1 and TRBJ2-5, with D possibly TRBD2 on 5 matching bases. The CDR3 runs 14 residues. V was clipped by 7 bases and J by 5 bases, with 17 bases between them. Germline V gene data show CDR1 as MNHNS and CDR2 as SASEGT. This CDR3 reads CASNPGITGETQYF. The CDR3 DNA is TGTGCCAGCAACCCCGGGATTACCGGGGAGACCCAGTACTTC.

This clonotype has ten or more counts. V gene TRBV18 combines with J gene TRBJ2-5, with D tentatively TRBD1 (5 bases). V was shortened by 5 bases and J by 1 base, with 11 bases between the two germline ends. The CDR3 covers 14 residues. Germline loops: CDR1 KGHSH, CDR2 LQKENI. The CDR3 here is CASSTRQSQETQYF. The DNA for the CDR3 is TGTGCCAGCTCAACACGACAGTCCCAAGAGACCCAGTACTTC. The full variable domain, in which reference TRBV18 and TRBJ2-5 provide the parts outside the CDR3, is NAGVMQNPRHLVRRRGQEARLRCSPMKGHSHVYWYRQLPEEGLKFMVYLQKENIIDESGMPKERFSAEFPKEGPSILRIQQVVRGDSAAYFCASSTRQSQETQYFGPGTRLLVL.